This TCR beta chain was captured in a study of blood T cells in healthy people across ages. Turning to the study itself: Capturing about one barcoded beta molecule per two T cells was achieved by template switching.

Combining a sample-barcoded 5' primer with a J-beta primer mix, a second PCR ran for about 6 to 12 cycles. TCRdb itself ran the 5' RACE reads through MiXCR, one entry per CDR3 protein. The table has roughly 700,000 distinct CDR3 sequences, about a third seen once. Overall study findings and caveats: TCR beta diversity per million T cells fell roughly linearly with age. The CMV status of each donor remained undetermined, and this could have confounded shifts in expanded clonotypes.

This CDR3 has 15 residues. The germline V gene has CDR1 SGHVS and CDR2 FQNEAQ. V lost 4 bases to trimming and J lost 5 bases, with 15 bases between them. This clonotype was seen at least ten times. Its matching antigen is unknown. The genes are TRBV7-8 and TRBJ1-5; D possibly corresponds to TRBD1 (5 bases). The clonotype originates from a woman aged 80 or over in good health. Sequenced sample: blood. The CDR3 sequence is CASSSFTGDDQPQHF. For the CDR3, the DNA is TGTGCCAGCAGCTCCTTTACAGGAGACGATCAGCCCCAGCATTTT.